These T cell receptor beta chains were read from a single sample in a study of T cell responses to AZD1222 COVID-19 vaccine. Assay used: immunoSEQ multiplex PCR; TCRdb lists only in-frame clones, some missing. The data show 75,000 to 100,000 clones, roughly nine tenths seen once. Sequenced here: peripheral blood, sampled on day 0 of AZD1222 vaccination. The receptors were sampled from an adult in good health. The CDR3 runs from the conserved cysteine through the conserved F or W. Rows give clone size only sometimes, using once, few, many, or a class for an expanded clone.

V,size,CDR3
TRBV4-2,NA,CASSQVAQGSEKLFF
TRBV5-1,NA,CASSFEENTEAFF
TRBV29-1,NA,CSGLYSDRNYGYTF
TRBV12-3/TRBV12-4,NA,CASSLGTEAFF
TRBV3-1/TRBV3-2,NA,CASSHSLGNQPQHF
TRBV30,NA,CAWSVMGRRTYGYTF
TRBV5-5,NA,CASSPQIRTGETQYF
TRBV6-5,NA,CASSYSGTPVPGELFF
TRBV11-2,NA,CASSLGPTQARDSPLHF
TRBV6-1,NA,CASSEETGSPNEQFF
TRBV27,NA,CASSTRRENTGELFF
TRBV7-7,NA,CASSSGDGAEAFF
TRBV5-8,NA,CASSRQRNTEAFF
TRBV6-5,NA,CASSYPMAAANYGYTF
TRBV3-1/TRBV3-2,NA,CASSQVLGVSYNEQFF
TRBV3-1/TRBV3-2,NA,CASSQTGGRETQYF
TRBV11-1,NA,CASSSTRMNTEAFF
TRBV4-3,NA,CASSQSIARSLQGENTEAFF
TRBV3-1/TRBV3-2,NA,CASSQDEGAPLHF
TRBV5-1,NA,CASSPGLAGTTDTQYF
TRBV7-9,NA,CASSLPIPGKDYTF
TRBV7-8,NA,CASSLVRLTGRGGSYGYTF
TRBV30,NA,CAWSSRRSKPQHF
TRBV3-1/TRBV3-2,NA,CASSQDPDWTAGYTF
TRBV4-1,NA,CASSQIQGPTEAFF
TRBV5-1,once,CASSLGFGLNSPLHF
TRBV28,NA,CASRDRGQRSTEAFF
TRBV4-1,NA,CASSQAYREDNYGYTF